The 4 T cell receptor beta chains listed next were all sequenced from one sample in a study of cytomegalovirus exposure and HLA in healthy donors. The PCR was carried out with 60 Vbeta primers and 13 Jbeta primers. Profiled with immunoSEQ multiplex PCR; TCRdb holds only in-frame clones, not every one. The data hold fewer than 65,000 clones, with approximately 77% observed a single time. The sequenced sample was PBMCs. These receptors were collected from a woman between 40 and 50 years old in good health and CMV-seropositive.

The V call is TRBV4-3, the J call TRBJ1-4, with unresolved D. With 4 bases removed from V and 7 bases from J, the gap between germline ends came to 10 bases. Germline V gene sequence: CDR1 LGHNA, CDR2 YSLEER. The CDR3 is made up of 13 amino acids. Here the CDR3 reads CASSRRGFEKLFF. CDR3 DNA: TGCGCCAGCAGCCGGAGAGGGTTTGAAAAACTGTTTTTT.

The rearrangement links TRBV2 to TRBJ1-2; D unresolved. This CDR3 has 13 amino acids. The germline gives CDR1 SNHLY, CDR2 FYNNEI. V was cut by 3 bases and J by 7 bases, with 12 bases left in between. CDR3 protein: CASSDNLARGYTF. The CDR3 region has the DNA TGTGCCAGCAGTGATAATCTAGCGCGTGGCTACACCTTC.

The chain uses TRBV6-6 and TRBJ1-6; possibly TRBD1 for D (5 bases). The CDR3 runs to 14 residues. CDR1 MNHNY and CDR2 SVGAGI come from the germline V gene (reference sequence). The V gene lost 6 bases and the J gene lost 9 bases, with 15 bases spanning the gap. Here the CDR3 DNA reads TGTGCCAGCAGATTGACAGCAAGCCTTTCACCCCTCCACTTT. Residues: CASRLTASLSPLHF.

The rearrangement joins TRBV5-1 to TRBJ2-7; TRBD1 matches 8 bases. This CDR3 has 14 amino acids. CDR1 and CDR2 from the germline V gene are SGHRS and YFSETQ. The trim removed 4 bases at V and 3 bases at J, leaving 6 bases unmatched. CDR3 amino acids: CASSPGQGDYEQYF. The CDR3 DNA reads TGCGCCAGCAGCCCAGGACAGGGAGACTACGAGCAGTACTTC.